This is a list of T cell receptor beta chains from one sample in a study of T cells in Graves' hyperthyroidism and ophthalmopathy. Using its own MiXCR run on the multiplex PCR reads, TCRdb lists one record per CDR3 protein. This repertoire shows around 580,000 distinct CDR3 sequences, 16% found once; its top ten account for 15% to 20%. The source material was blood. These receptors came from a woman between 18 and 30 years old with Graves' hyperthyroidism. The CDR3 runs from the conserved cysteine through the conserved F or W. A D gene is named only where the DNA matches it firmly. Clone size is given for some rows only: seen once, a few or many times, or a class if the clone is expanded.

J,length,D,V,size,DNA,CDR3
TRBJ2-7,11,-,TRBV6-9,many,TGTGCCAGCAGTTCCCACTACGAGCAGTACTTC,CASSSHYEQYF
TRBJ2-3,18,-,TRBV4-1,many,TGCGCCAGCAGCCAAGAGGGAGAAAGACCTAGGTTCGCAGATACGCAGTATTTT,CASSQEGERPRFADTQYF
TRBJ2-1,15,-,TRBV11-3,many,TGTGCCAGCAGCTTAGTCCGACATTTATACAATGAGCAGTTCTTC,CASSLVRHLYNEQFF
TRBJ2-1,16,TRBD2,TRBV12-3/TRBV12-4,many,TGTGCCAGCAGTTTAAGTCCCGCCGGGAGGGGCCATGAGCAGTTCTTC,CASSLSPAGRGHEQFF
TRBJ1-1,13,-,TRBV28,many,TGTGCCGTACAAGTGGGAGATTACACTGAAGCTTTCTTT,CAVQVGDYTEAFF
TRBJ2-3,14,-,TRBV12-3/TRBV12-4,many,TGTGCCAGCAGTTCGATCAGGTCCACAGATACGCAGTATTTT,CASSSIRSTDTQYF
TRBJ2-7,13,-,TRBV30,many,TGTGCCTGGAGTGTCGGCTTCTCCTACGAGCAGTACTTC,CAWSVGFSYEQYF
TRBJ1-1,13,-,TRBV11-1,many,TGTGCCAGCAGCCCGCTTGACGGCACTGAAGCTTTCTTT,CASSPLDGTEAFF
TRBJ1-6,14,TRBD1,TRBV10-3,-,TGTGCCATCAGGCCCGGGACAGGGGTTTCACCCCTCCACTTT,CAIRPGTGVSPLHF
TRBJ2-2,17,TRBD1,TRBV7-9,few,TGTGCCAGCAGCTTAGCCCCGGGACAGGGAAACACCGGGGAGCTGTTTTTT,CASSLAPGQGNTGELFF
TRBJ2-1,22,TRBD2,TRBV4-1,-,TGCGCCAGCAGCCAGCCGTCTTTGCGGCGGACTAGCGGGAGGGCGGGCTACAATGAGCAGTTCTTC,CASSQPSLRRTSGRAGYNEQFF
TRBJ2-1,17,-,TRBV27,many,TGTGCCAGCAGCGCAGCCCTGGGGAAGGGTGAAGCGGATGAGCAGTTCTTC,CASSAALGKGEADEQFF
TRBJ2-1,15,-,TRBV9,few,TGTGCCAGCAGCGTAGCTGGCGGGTACTACAATGAGCAGTTCTTC,CASSVAGGYYNEQFF
TRBJ2-4,12,-,TRBV12-3/TRBV12-4,many,TGTGCCAGTGGAGAGGGGGAGAACATTCAGTACTTC,CASGEGENIQYF
TRBJ2-1,15,TRBD2,TRBV9,-,TGTGCCAGCAGCCCGGGTGCCGGGAGGGGCAATGAGCAGTTCTTC,CASSPGAGRGNEQFF
TRBJ1-2,15,-,TRBV28,few,TGTGCCAGCAGTCATACCAGGGCCTCTAACTATGGCTACACCTTC,CASSHTRASNYGYTF
TRBJ2-1,16,TRBD2,TRBV5-1,-,TGCGCCAGCAGCTTGGTCCCGGGACTAGCTGGCAATGAGCAGTTCTTC,CASSLVPGLAGNEQFF
TRBJ1-6,15,TRBD1,TRBV7-2,few,TGTGCCAGCAGCTTAGGCCGGGACAGGGCGACACCCCTCCACTTT,CASSLGRDRATPLHF
TRBJ2-3,14,TRBD1,TRBV5-4,-,TGTGCCAGCAGCCCGACAGGGCAGGCAGATACGCAGTATTTT,CASSPTGQADTQYF
TRBJ2-3,15,-,TRBV9,-,TGTGCCAGCAGTGTCAGCGGACCCCCGACAGATACGCAGTATTTT,CASSVSGPPTDTQYF
TRBJ1-5,16,TRBD1,TRBV2,many,TGTGCCAGCAGTGACAGGGGGCCCTCAAGCAATCAGCCCCAGCATTTT,CASSDRGPSSNQPQHF
TRBJ2-5,15,TRBD2,TRBV2,many,TGTGCCAGCCTGGGACTAGCGGGGGAGAGGGAGACCCAGTACTTC,CASLGLAGERETQYF
TRBJ1-5,13,-,TRBV27,few,TGTGCCAGCAGCACAGGGAGCAGGCAGCCCCAGCATTTT,CASSTGSRQPQHF
TRBJ2-6,13,-,TRBV29-1,-,TGCAGTGTACGGACCTCTGGGGCCAACGTCCTGACTTTC,CSVRTSGANVLTF
TRBJ2-5,17,TRBD1,TRBV20-1,many,TGCAGTGCCTCGGGACCGACCCGGGACAGGGTTGCGGAGACCCAGTACTTC,CSASGPTRDRVAETQYF
TRBJ1-1,15,-,TRBV7-2,many,TGTGCCAGCAGCCCCCGACACGGGCTCGACACTGAAGCTTTCTTT,CASSPRHGLDTEAFF
TRBJ2-3,19,TRBD2,TRBV5-1,few,TGCGCCAGCAGCTTGCCTCTAGCGGGAGTATTAATAGGGGCAGATACGCAGTATTTT,CASSLPLAGVLIGADTQYF
TRBJ2-7,14,TRBD2,TRBV27,-,TGTGCCAGCACTCCCCGGGGAGGGCGCTACGAGCAGTACTTC,CASTPRGGRYEQYF
TRBJ1-1,14,-,TRBV28,many,TGTGCCAGCTCCTACCCTACAGGGAACACTGAAGCTTTCTTT,CASSYPTGNTEAFF
TRBJ2-1,17,TRBD2,TRBV7-2,many,TGTGCCAGCAGCCTAATGCTGGGACTAGCGGGCAACAATGAGCAGTTCTTC,CASSLMLGLAGNNEQFF
TRBJ2-3,15,-,TRBV9,many,TGTGCCAGCAGCGTAGGCTCCCAGAGCACAGATACGCAGTATTTT,CASSVGSQSTDTQYF
TRBJ2-1,15,TRBD2,TRBV28,many,TGTGCCAGCAGAGGAGCGGGAGAGAAGAACAATGAGCAGTTCTTC,CASRGAGEKNNEQFF
TRBJ2-7,15,-,TRBV27,many,TGTGCCAGCAGTTCAGCACAGGCTCTCTCCTACGAGCAGTACTTC,CASSSAQALSYEQYF
TRBJ2-7,15,-,TRBV9,-,-,CASSVGVGSSYEPYF
TRBJ2-2,17,-,TRBV7-8,few,TGTGCCAGCAGCTTTCGGTCGCAGGGGGGGTATACCGGGGAGCTGTTTTTT,CASSFRSQGGYTGELFF
TRBJ2-1,17,TRBD2,TRBV12-3/TRBV12-4,many,TGTGCCAGCAGTTTGGGGACTCTAGCGGAGGTCTCCAATGAGCAGTTCTTC,CASSLGTLAEVSNEQFF
TRBJ2-1,13,-,TRBV20-1,many,TGCAGTGCTAGGGGGCCGACCTACAATGAGCAGTTCTTC,CSARGPTYNEQFF
TRBJ2-7,15,-,TRBV4-3,-,TGCGCCAGCAGCCAAGATTCATCGGGGGTGGGTGAGCAGTACTTC,CASSQDSSGVGEQYF
TRBJ2-5,14,TRBD2,TRBV10-2,many,TGCGCCAGCAGGACTAGCGGGATATCAGAGACCCAGTACTTC,CASRTSGISETQYF
TRBJ1-2,15,-,TRBV4-3,few,TGCGCCAGCAGCGCAGGGGTGGGAAATATAGGTGGCTACACCTTC,CASSAGVGNIGGYTF
TRBJ2-1,16,TRBD2,TRBV5-1,many,TGCGCCAGCAGCTCGGGACTAGCGGGAGAAGGCAATGAGCAGTTCTTC,CASSSGLAGEGNEQFF
TRBJ2-7,17,TRBD1,TRBV4-1,few,TGCGCCAGCAGCCGGGACCCGACAGGGGGCGCGAGGGACGAGCAGTACTTC,CASSRDPTGGARDEQYF
TRBJ2-7,14,TRBD1,TRBV10-2,many,TGCGCCAGCCAAACGACAGGGTCAAGCTACGAGCAGTACTTC,CASQTTGSSYEQYF
TRBJ1-1,13,TRBD1,TRBV19,-,TGTGCCAGTAGGGACAGGGTAAACACTGAAGCTTTCTTT,CASRDRVNTEAFF
TRBJ2-3,16,-,TRBV6-5,-,TGTGCCAGCAGTTACTTAGGGGGGGGGGACTCAGATACGCAGTATTTT,CASSYLGGGDSDTQYF
TRBJ1-1,14,-,TRBV4-1,few,TGCGCCAGCAGCCAGGGACGGTGGAACACTGAAGCTTTCTTT,CASSQGRWNTEAFF
TRBJ2-5,16,TRBD2,TRBV11-2,-,TGTGCCAGCAGCTTAGTAGTACAGCGGGGATTGGAGACCCAGTACTTC,CASSLVVQRGLETQYF
TRBJ2-3,15,-,TRBV12-3/TRBV12-4,many,TGTGCCAGCAGTGTACAGGGCCCCCGCACAAGCGGGCAGTATTTT,CASSVQGPRTSGQYF
TRBJ2-1,14,TRBD1,TRBV6-1,many,TGTGCCAGCAGTTCGACCAGGGGGCGAAATGAGCAGTTCTTC,CASSSTRGRNEQFF
TRBJ2-5,15,TRBD2,TRBV30,-,TGTGCCTCACATCAGATGAGGGAGGGTCAAGAGACCCAGTACTTC,CASHQMREGQETQYF
TRBJ1-3,16,-,TRBV12-3/TRBV12-4,few,TGTGCCAGCACCCCGACTGGGTTTTACTCTGGAAACACCATATATTTT,CASTPTGFYSGNTIYF
TRBJ2-1,17,TRBD2,TRBV7-2,many,TGTGCCAGCAGCTTTAGAGTTCTAGCGGGGACGGACAATGAGCAGTTCTTC,CASSFRVLAGTDNEQFF
TRBJ2-4,17,-,TRBV12-3/TRBV12-4,few,TGTGCCAGCAGTTTTTGGGGCATAACTTTAGCCAAAAACATTCAGTACTTC,CASSFWGITLAKNIQYF
TRBJ2-7,13,-,TRBV4-3,few,TGCGCCAGCAGCCATGTCGGATCCTACGAGCAGTACTTC,CASSHVGSYEQYF